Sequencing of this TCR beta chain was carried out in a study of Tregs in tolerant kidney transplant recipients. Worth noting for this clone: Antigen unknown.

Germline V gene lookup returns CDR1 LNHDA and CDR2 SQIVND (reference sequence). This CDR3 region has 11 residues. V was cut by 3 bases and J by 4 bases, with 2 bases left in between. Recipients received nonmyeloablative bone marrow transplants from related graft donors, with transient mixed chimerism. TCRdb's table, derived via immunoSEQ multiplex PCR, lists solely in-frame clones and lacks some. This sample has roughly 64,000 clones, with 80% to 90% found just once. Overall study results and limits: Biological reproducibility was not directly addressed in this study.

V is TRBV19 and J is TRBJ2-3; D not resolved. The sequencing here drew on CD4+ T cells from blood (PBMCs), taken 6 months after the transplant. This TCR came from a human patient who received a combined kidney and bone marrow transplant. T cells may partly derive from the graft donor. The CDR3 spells CASSIADTQYF. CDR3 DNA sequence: TGTGCCAGTAGTATCGCAGATACGCAGTATTTT.